This T cell receptor (beta chain) was documented in a study of CD8+ T cells in alopecia areata. Turning to the study itself: At a dose of 5 to 10 mg twice daily, oral tofacitinib was given to treated patients. Treatment with tofacitinib (6 to 18 months) was followed by 6 months off drug.

Reverse transcribed after extraction, RNA yielded cDNA as the sequencing template. Data came from immunoSEQ multiplex PCR; TCRdb stores just in-frame clones and leaves some out. The sample lists tens of thousands of clones, roughly 96% seen once, with 20% to 30% in the top ten. Lesional scalp punch biopsies and peripheral blood came from alopecia areata patients. Germline V gene sequence: CDR1 SGDLS, CDR2 YYNGEE. Trimming stripped 0 bases from V and 0 bases from J, with 7 bases between. The CDR3 has 14 residues. The TCR comes from a human donor with alopecia areata. The starting material was CD8+ T cells sorted from blood, obtained at week 0. The chain carries TRBV9 and TRBJ2-7; D gene unclear. The CDR3 DNA reads as TGTGCCAGCAGCGTAGATGGCAGCTCCTACGAGCAGTACTTC. It yields the protein CASSVDGSSYEQYF.